The 7 T cell receptor beta chains below all came from one sample that was sequenced in a study of blood T cells in healthy people across ages. Through a sample-barcoded 5' primer and a J-beta primer mix, a second PCR was run for about 6 to 11 cycles. TCRdb re-derived calls from the 5' RACE reads in MiXCR, one entry per CDR3 protein. The sample has about 1.1 million distinct CDR3 sequences; more than 30% are singletons. Sequenced material: blood. These receptors all stem from a man between 18 and 29 years old in good health.

This chain connects TRBV7-2 to TRBJ1-2; D is undetermined. Trimming cost V 2 bases and J 1 base, with 8 bases left between them. The CDR3 loop spans 14 amino acids. CDR1 is SGHTA and CDR2 is FQGNSA in the germline V gene. CDR3 sequence (DNA): TGTGCCAGCAGCTTACACAGAGATAACTATGGCTACACCTTC. Translated: CASSLHRDNYGYTF.

This chain joins TRBV3-1 and TRBJ2-7, with D uncertain. The CDR3 spans 13 residues. Germline lookup yields CDR1 LGHDT and CDR2 YNNKEL (reference sequence). V lost 3 bases and J 3 bases, leaving 9 bases between the germline ends. CDR3 nucleotide sequence: TGTGCCAGCAGCCAGAACGAGCTCTACGAGCAGTACTTC. Translated, it gives CASSQNELYEQYF.

The chain combines TRBV21-1 with TRBJ1-1; the table's D call, TRBD1, was not checked against the DNA. TRBV21-1 is shown as a pseudogene. The CDR3 covers 15 residues. The CDR3 nucleotides are TGTGCCAGCAGCAGCCAGGGGGATACGAACACTGAAGCTTTCTTT. It yields the protein CASSSQGDTNTEAFF.

The gene calls are TRBV20-1 and TRBJ1-5; weak D call: TRBD1 (5 bases). Germline V gene data show CDR1 as DFQATT and CDR2 as SNEGSKA (reference sequence). Trimming removed 4 bases from V and 4 bases from J, with 11 bases in between. This CDR3 has 13 residues. CDR3 coding DNA: TGCAGTGCTACCGACAGAATGAATCAGCCCCAGCATTTT. Protein sequence: CSATDRMNQPQHF.

This clonotype appeared many times. The chain joins TRBV4-2 to TRBJ2-1; TRBD2 agrees at 7 bases. Germline assignment: CDR1 LGHNA and CDR2 YNFKEQ. The CDR3 is made up of 15 amino acids. Trimming cost V 4 bases and J 6 bases; bases outside gene matches: 9. The CDR3 nucleotides are TGTGCCAGCAGCCCATATGACGGGGGGATCAATGAGCAGTTCTTC. It codes for CASSPYDGGINEQFF.

The rearrangement uses TRBV7-9 and TRBJ2-7; D is perhaps TRBD2 (5 bases). The germline gives CDR1 SEHNR, CDR2 FQNEAQ (reference sequence). The CDR3 totals 14 residues. V lost 5 bases, J lost 2 bases, and 13 bases lay in between. This chain's CDR3 is CASSETGKPYEQYF. CDR3 nucleotide sequence: TGTGCCAGCAGCGAAACCGGGAAACCCTACGAGCAGTACTTC.

Written as DNA, the CDR3 is TGCGCCAGCAGCCAAGACCCGGACTTCCAAGAGACCCAGTACTTC. This codes for CASSQDPDFQETQYF. J is TRBJ2-5 and V is TRBV4-1; maybe TRBD2 (5 bases). Deletions cut 0 bases from V and 1 base from J, with 9 bases between. Germline assignment: CDR1 MGHRA and CDR2 YSYEKL. The CDR3 contains 15 residues.